These 17 T cell receptor beta chains were sequenced from one sample in a study of cytomegalovirus exposure and HLA in healthy donors. In the PCR, 60 Vbeta and 13 Jbeta primers were used. Generated by immunoSEQ multiplex PCR, the TCRdb table keeps only in-frame clones and is missing some. The table has roughly 140,000 clones, roughly 83% seen once. The specimen was PBMCs. The receptors originated from a man in his forties in good health and CMV-seropositive.

V usage is TRBV25-1 and J usage is TRBJ2-3; 11 bases agree with TRBD2. The V gene end was trimmed by 4 bases and the J gene end by 2 bases; junction bases not matched to a gene: 5. Germline CDR1 is MGHDK and CDR2 is SYGVNS. The CDR3 has 16 amino acids. The CDR3 bases are TGTGCCAGCAGTGTTACTAGCGGGAGTCCCACAGATACGCAGTATTTT. This translates into CASSVTSGSPTDTQYF.

The gene calls are TRBV6-6 and TRBJ2-3, with a possible D match to TRBD2 (6 bases). Germline loops: CDR1 MNHNY, CDR2 SVGAGI (reference sequence). The CDR3 has 15 amino acids. Trimming cost V 1 base and J 1 base, with 9 bases left between them. CDR3 residues: CASSYYGSGTDTQYF. The CDR3 coding sequence is TGTGCCAGCAGTTACTACGGGAGCGGCACAGATACGCAGTATTTT.

V and J are TRBV7-9 and TRBJ1-4; 7 nucleotides line up with TRBD1. The CDR3 has 14 residues. The trim removed 6 bases at V and 4 bases at J, leaving 5 bases unmatched. Looked up from germline, CDR1 is SEHNR and CDR2 is FQNEAQ (reference sequence). CDR3 amino acids: CASRRTGHNEKLFF. CDR3 DNA sequence: TGTGCCAGCAGACGGACAGGACATAATGAAAAACTGTTTTTT.

The V gene is TRBV4-1, the J gene TRBJ1-2; maybe TRBD1 (6 bases). CDR3 length: 14 amino acids. Germline lookup yields CDR1 MGHRA and CDR2 YSYEKL. Trimming stripped 1 base from V and 8 bases from J, with 14 bases between. The CDR3 bases are TGCGCCAGCAGCCAAGGCCGGGGGGCGAGGGGCTACACCTTC. Amino acid sequence: CASSQGRGARGYTF.

Only one count was recorded for this clone. The chain links TRBV18 to TRBJ2-5; D is uncertain. The germline V and J ends were trimmed by 4 bases and 8 bases, with 17 bases remaining between them. The CDR3 contains 14 residues. Germline V gene lookup returns CDR1 KGHSH and CDR2 LQKENI. This chain's CDR3 is CASSLRVREDTQYF. The CDR3 region has the DNA TGTGCCAGCTCACTCCGGGTTAGAGAGGATACCCAGTACTTC.

V usage is TRBV29-1 and J usage is TRBJ2-3; 9 bases match TRBD1. CDR1 and CDR2 from the germline V gene are SQVTM and ANQGSEA. V shed 5 bases and J 8 bases; nucleotides not matched to a gene: 8. The CDR3 contains 13 residues. The CDR3 is CSVNRQGGGTQYF. The CDR3 coding sequence is TGCAGCGTTAACCGACAGGGGGGTGGTACGCAGTATTTT.

The genes are TRBV7-2 and TRBJ2-1, with TRBD2 identical over 13 bases. The V gene end was trimmed by 5 bases and the J gene end by 7 bases; junction bases not matched to a gene: 5. The CDR3 has 15 amino acids. Germline V lookup: CDR1 SGHTA, CDR2 FQGNSA. CDR3 DNA sequence: TGTGCCAGCAGCCGGACTAGCGGGAGAAGGAATGAGCAGTTCTTC. It is translated as CASSRTSGRRNEQFF.

This clone came up once. The V and J genes are TRBV6-5 and TRBJ1-1; no clear D. V dropped 6 bases and J dropped 4 bases, with 15 bases sitting between them. The CDR3 runs 14 residues. CDR1 is MNHEY, CDR2 SVGAGI, per germline. The CDR3 spells CASRPLRRPTEAFF. The DNA of the CDR3 is TGTGCCAGCAGACCCCTCCGGCGGCCCACTGAAGCTTTCTTT.

The chain has TRBV19 and TRBJ1-5; D is ambiguous. This CDR3 region has 15 residues. The germline V gene encodes CDR1 LNHDA and CDR2 SQIVND (reference sequence). V gave up 10 bases and J gave up 6 bases, with 22 bases separating them. CDR3 amino acids: CATQVRGEHSQPQHF. CDR3 DNA sequence: TGTGCCACCCAGGTTCGGGGTGAGCATAGTCAGCCCCAGCATTTT. The complete variable domain, with remaining parts taken from reference TRBV19 and TRBJ1-5, reads DGGITQSPKYLFRKEGQNVTLSCEQNLNHDAMYWYRQDPGQGLRLIYYSQIVNDFQKGDIAEGYSVSREKKESFPLTVTSAQKNPTAFYLCATQVRGEHSQPQHFGDGTRLSIL.

V gene TRBV11-3 combines with J gene TRBJ2-1; the match to TRBD1 covers 9 bases. This CDR3 spans 16 amino acids. V gave up 1 base and J gave up 0 bases; unmatched junction bases: 1. CDR1 SGHNT and CDR2 YENEEA come from the germline V gene. The chain's CDR3 is CASSLGGQGSYNEQFF. The CDR3 DNA reads as TGTGCCAGCAGCTTAGGGGGACAGGGCTCCTACAATGAGCAGTTCTTC. Combining the CDR3 with reference TRBV11-3 and TRBJ2-1 gives the whole variable domain EAGVVQSPRYKIIEKKQPVAFWCNPISGHNTLYWYLQNLGQGPELLIRYENEEAVDDSQLPKDRFSAERLKGVDSTLKIQPAELGDSAVYLCASSLGGQGSYNEQFFGPGTRLTVL.

The chain links TRBV29-1 to TRBJ2-5; maybe TRBD1 (6 bases). V was clipped by 8 bases and J by 7 bases, with 20 bases between them. This CDR3 comprises 13 residues. Germline values: CDR1 SQVTM, CDR2 ANQGSEA. The CDR3 loop reads CSSQGGRWGTQYF. CDR3 coding DNA: TGCAGCTCACAAGGGGGACGTTGGGGGACCCAGTACTTC.

The chain recombines TRBV5-4 with TRBJ2-7; D is undetermined. The CDR3 contains 14 residues. Germline CDR1 and CDR2: SGHNT and YYREEE (reference sequence). Between the trimmed V and J ends, which lost 4 bases and 7 bases, there was a span of 18 bases. The CDR3 spells CASSNLGSGREQYF. As DNA, the CDR3 is TGTGCCAGCAGCAATTTAGGTTCGGGTCGGGAGCAGTACTTC.

The rearrangement links TRBV10-1 to TRBJ1-2; D not certain. CDR1 and CDR2 (germline): WNHNN, SYGVQD (reference sequence). This CDR3 has 9 amino acids. This chain's CDR3 is CNNRAGYTF. The CDR3 coding sequence is TGCAACAACCGTGCTGGCTACACCTTC.

J is TRBJ2-1 and V is TRBV5-1; TRBD2 matches at 8 bases. The V gene end was trimmed by 1 base and the J gene end by 7 bases; junction bases not matched to a gene: 7. CDR1 is SGHRS, CDR2 YFSETQ, per germline. CDR3 length: 15 residues. Here the CDR3 reads CASSLRAGGFNEQFF. CDR3 in DNA: TGCGCCAGCAGCTTGCGTGCGGGAGGTTTTAATGAGCAGTTCTTC.

The rearrangement joins TRBV9 to TRBJ1-6; 7 bases map to TRBD1. The CDR3 consists of 15 residues. The J segment lost 10 bases and the V segment lost 3 bases, leaving 10 bases of the junction unmatched. CDR1 is SGDLS, CDR2 YYNGEE, per germline. The CDR3 reads CASSEWDSTISPLHF. CDR3 nucleotides: TGTGCCAGCAGCGAGTGGGACAGTACTATATCACCCCTCCACTTT. Looking up the rest from reference TRBV9 and TRBJ1-6 gives the full variable domain: DSGVTQTPKHLITATGQRVTLRCSPRSGDLSVYWYQQSLDQGLQFLIQYYNGEERAKGNILERFSAQQFPDLHSELNLSSLELGDSALYFCASSEWDSTISPLHFGNGTRLTVT.

For the CDR3, the DNA is TGCGCCAGCAGTGGACAAGGGACAGGGCTACTTGGCGAGCAGTACTTC. Encoded protein: CASSGQGTGLLGEQYF. The genes are TRBV10-2 and TRBJ2-7; 9 nucleotides align to TRBD1. Germline assignment: CDR1 WSHSY and CDR2 SAAADI. This CDR3 contains 16 residues. V shed 4 bases, J shed 6 bases, and the junction held 13 bases outside the gene matches.

The chain employs TRBV15 and TRBJ2-7, with D possibly TRBD2 on 5 matching bases. The CDR3 totals 15 residues. V was pared by 0 bases and J by 3 bases, with 12 bases between. Germline loops: CDR1 LNHNV, CDR2 YYDKDF (reference sequence). CDR3: CATSRDGYRGYEQYF. CDR3 DNA sequence: TGTGCCACCAGCAGAGATGGGTATCGGGGCTACGAGCAGTACTTC.